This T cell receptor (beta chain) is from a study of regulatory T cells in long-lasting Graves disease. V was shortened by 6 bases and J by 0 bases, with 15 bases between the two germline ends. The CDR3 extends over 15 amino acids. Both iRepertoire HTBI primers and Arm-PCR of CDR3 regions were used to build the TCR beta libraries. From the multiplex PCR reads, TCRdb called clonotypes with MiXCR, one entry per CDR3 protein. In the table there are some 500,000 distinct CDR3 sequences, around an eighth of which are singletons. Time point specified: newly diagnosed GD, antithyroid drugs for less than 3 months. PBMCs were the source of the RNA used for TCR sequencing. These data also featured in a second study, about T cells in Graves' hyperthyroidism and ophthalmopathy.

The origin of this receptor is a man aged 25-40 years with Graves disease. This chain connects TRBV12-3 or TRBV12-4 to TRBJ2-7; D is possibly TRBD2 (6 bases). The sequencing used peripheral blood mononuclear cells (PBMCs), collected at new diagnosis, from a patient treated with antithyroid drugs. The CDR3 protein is CASSQDRGSSYEQYF. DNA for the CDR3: TGTGCCAGCAGCCAAGATCGGGGGAGCTCCTACGAGCAGTACTTC.